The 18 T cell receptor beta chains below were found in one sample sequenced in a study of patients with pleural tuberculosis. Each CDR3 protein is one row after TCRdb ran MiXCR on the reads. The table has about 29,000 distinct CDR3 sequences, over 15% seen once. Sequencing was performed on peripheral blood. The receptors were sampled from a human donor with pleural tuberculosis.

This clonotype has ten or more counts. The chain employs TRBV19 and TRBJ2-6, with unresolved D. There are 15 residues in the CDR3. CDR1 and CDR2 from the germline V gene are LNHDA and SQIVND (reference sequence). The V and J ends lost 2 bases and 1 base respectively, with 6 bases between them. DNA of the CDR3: TGTGCCAGTAGTATAAAGTCTTCTGGGGCCAACGTCCTGACTTTC. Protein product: CASSIKSSGANVLTF. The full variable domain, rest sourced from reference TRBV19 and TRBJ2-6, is DGGITQSPKYLFRKEGQNVTLSCEQNLNHDAMYWYRQDPGQGLRLIYYSQIVNDFQKGDIAEGYSVSREKKESFPLTVTSAQKNPTAFYLCASSIKSSGANVLTFGAGSRLTVL.

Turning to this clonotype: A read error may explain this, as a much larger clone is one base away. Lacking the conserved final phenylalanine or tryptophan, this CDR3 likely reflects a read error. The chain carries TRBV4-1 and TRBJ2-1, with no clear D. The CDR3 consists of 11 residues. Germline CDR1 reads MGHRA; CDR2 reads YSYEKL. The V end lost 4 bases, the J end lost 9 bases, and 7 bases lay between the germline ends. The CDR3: CASSRSGEQFS. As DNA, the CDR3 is TGCGCCAGCAGCCGTTCGGGTGAGCAGTTCTCC.

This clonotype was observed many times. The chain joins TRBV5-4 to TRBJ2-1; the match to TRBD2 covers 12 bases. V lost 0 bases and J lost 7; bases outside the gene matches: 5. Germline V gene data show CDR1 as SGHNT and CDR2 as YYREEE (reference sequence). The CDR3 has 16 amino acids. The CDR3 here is CASSLGGLAGLNEQFF. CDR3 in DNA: TGTGCCAGCAGCTTGGGCGGACTAGCGGGGCTTAATGAGCAGTTCTTC.

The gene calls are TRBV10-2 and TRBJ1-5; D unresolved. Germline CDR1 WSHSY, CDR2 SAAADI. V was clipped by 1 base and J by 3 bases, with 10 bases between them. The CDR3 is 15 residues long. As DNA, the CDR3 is TGCGCCAGCAGTGAGTTAGGTGGGTCCAATCAGCCCCAGCATTTT. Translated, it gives CASSELGGSNQPQHF.

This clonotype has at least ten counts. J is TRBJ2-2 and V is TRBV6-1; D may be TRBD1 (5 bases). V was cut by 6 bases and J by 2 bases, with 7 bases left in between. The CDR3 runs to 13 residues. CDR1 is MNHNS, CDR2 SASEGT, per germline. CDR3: CASRQDNTGELFF. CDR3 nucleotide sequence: TGTGCCAGCAGACAGGACAACACCGGGGAGCTGTTTTTT.

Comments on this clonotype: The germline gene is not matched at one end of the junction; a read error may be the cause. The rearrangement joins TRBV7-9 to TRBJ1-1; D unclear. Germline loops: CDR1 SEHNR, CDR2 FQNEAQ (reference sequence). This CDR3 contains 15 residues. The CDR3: CASSLLVVGVTEASF. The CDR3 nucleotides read TGTGCCAGCAGCTTACTTGTGGTGGGTGTTACTGAAGCTTCCTTT.

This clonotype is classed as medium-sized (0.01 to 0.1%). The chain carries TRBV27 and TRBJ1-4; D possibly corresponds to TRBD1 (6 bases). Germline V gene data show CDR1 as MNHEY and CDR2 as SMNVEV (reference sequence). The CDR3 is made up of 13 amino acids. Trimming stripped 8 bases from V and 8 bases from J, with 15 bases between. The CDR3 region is CASGWGRGEKLFF. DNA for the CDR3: TGTGCCAGCGGATGGGGGCGAGGGGAAAAACTGTTTTTT. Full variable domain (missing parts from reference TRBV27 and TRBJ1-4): EAQVTQNPRYLITVTGKKLTVTCSQNMNHEYMSWYRQDPGLGLRQIYYSMNVEVTDKGDVPEGYKVSRKEKRNFPLILESPSPNQTSLYFCASGWGRGEKLFFGSGTQLSVL.

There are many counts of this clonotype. CDR3 sequence: CATLRERGRADYGYTF. DNA for the CDR3: TGTGCCACCCTAAGGGAGAGGGGGCGCGCTGACTATGGCTACACCTTC. The chain uses TRBV19 and TRBJ1-2; 7 bases are shared with TRBD1. CDR3 size: 16 residues. The V and J ends lost 10 bases and 3 bases, in that order; junction bases with no gene match: 17. Germline values: CDR1 LNHDA, CDR2 SQIVND (reference sequence).

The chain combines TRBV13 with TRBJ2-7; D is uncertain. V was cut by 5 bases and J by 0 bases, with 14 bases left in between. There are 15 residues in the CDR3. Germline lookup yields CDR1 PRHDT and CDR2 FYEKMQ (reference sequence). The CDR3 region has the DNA TGTGCCAGCAGCCCTCGGTTCCCAGGCTCCTACGAGCAGTACTTC. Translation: CASSPRFPGSYEQYF.

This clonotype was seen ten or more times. CDR3 sequence reads: CSVSDLGSGTQYF. CDR3 nucleotide sequence: TGCAGCGTTTCTGACCTGGGGTCTGGGACCCAGTACTTC. The rearrangement uses TRBV29-1 and TRBJ2-5; no reliable D call. Germline-derived CDR1 and CDR2 are SQVTM and ANQGSEA. CDR3 size: 13 residues. Trimming removed 5 bases at V and 7 bases at J, with 17 bases between.

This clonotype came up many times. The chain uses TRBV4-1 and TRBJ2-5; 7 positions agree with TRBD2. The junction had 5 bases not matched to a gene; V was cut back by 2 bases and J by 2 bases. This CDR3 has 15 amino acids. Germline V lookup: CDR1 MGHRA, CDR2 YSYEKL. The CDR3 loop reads CASSQKGLSQETQYF. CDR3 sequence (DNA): TGCGCCAGCAGCCAAAAGGGACTATCGCAAGAGACCCAGTACTTC.

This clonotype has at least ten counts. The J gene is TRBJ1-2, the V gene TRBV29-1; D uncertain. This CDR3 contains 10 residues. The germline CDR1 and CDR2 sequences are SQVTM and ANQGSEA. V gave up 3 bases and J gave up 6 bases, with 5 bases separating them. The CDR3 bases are TGCAGCGTTGATGCAGATGGCTACACCTTC. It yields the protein CSVDADGYTF. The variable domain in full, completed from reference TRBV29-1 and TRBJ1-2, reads SAVISQKPSRDICQRGTSLTIQCQVDSQVTMMFWYRQQPGQSLTLIATANQGSEATYESGFVIDKFPISRPNLTFSTLTVSNMSPEDSSIYLCSVDADGYTFGSGTRLTVV.

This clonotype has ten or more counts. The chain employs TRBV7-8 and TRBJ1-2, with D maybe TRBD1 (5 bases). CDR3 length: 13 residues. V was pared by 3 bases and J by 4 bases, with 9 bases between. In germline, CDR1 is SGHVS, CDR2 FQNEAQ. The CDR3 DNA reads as TGTGCCAGCAGCTTGATCGGGGGCTATGGCTACACCTTC. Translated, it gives CASSLIGGYGYTF.

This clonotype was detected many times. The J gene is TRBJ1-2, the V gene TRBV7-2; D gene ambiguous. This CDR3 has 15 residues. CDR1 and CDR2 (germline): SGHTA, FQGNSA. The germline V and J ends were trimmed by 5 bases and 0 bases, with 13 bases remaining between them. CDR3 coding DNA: TGTGCCAGCAGCCCGAAGGCAGGTCCTAACTATGGCTACACCTTC. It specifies CASSPKAGPNYGYTF.

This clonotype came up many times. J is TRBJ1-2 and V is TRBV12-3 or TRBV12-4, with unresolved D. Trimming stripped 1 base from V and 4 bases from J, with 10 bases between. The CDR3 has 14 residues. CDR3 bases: TGTGCCAGCAGTTTAGGGGAACGGGTCTATGGCTACACCTTC. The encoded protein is CASSLGERVYGYTF.

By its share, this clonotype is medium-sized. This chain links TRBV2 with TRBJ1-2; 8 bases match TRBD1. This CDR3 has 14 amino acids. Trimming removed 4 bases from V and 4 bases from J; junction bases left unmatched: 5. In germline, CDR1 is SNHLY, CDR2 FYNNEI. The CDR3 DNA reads TGTGCCAGCAGTGCGCAGGGGGCTGGCTATGGCTACACCTTC. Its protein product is CASSAQGAGYGYTF.

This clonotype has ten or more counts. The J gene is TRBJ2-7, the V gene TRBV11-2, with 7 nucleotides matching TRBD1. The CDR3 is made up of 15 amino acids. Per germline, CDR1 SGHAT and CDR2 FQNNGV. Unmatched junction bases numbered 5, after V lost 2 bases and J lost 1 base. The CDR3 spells CASSLQTGVSYEQYF. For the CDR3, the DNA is TGTGCCAGCAGCTTACAAACAGGGGTATCCTACGAGCAGTACTTC.

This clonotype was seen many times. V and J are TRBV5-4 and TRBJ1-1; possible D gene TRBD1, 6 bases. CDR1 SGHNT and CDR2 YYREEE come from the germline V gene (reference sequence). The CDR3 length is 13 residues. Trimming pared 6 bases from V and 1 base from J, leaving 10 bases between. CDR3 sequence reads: CASKRGANTEAFF. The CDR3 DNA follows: TGTGCCAGCAAGAGGGGGGCGAACACTGAAGCTTTCTTT.